These T cell receptor beta chains were read from a single sample in a study of beta chain features in type 1 diabetes. The method was immunoSEQ multiplex PCR; TCRdb's version includes in-frame clones alone and lacks a portion of them. The profile shows some 290,000 clones, over 11% of them singletons. What was sequenced was naive CD4+ T cells from blood. The source is a man aged 30-40 years with type 1 diabetes. CDR3s leave out the opening cysteine and the closing phenylalanine or tryptophan.

j_gene	v_gene	CDR3aa
NA	TRBV25-1	ATSIAGAYEQY
TRBJ2-7	TRBV5-6	ASGNRIREQY
TRBJ2-1	TRBV11-2	ASSSREGQAEQF
TRBJ2-1	TRBV19	ASTNEGTGAYNEQF
TRBJ2-2	TRBV7-8	ASSRLLAGGYGTGELF
TRBJ2-1	TRBV9	ASSAQEYNEQF
TRBJ2-1	TRBV7-2	ASSFSQEQF
TRBJ1-3	TRBV7-2	ASSPGTVGNTIY
TRBJ2-3	TRBV7-2	ASSKTVSDTQY
TRBJ2-3	TRBV5-6	ASSTGTDTDTQY
TRBJ2-1	TRBV5-1	ASSLGNSGGFAPEQF
TRBJ2-5	TRBV2	ASSDLRGVGTQY
TRBJ2-1	TRBV29-1	SVVATSGYNEQF
TRBJ2-7	TRBV7-9	ALTKPGTVYEQY
TRBJ2-5	TRBV5-4	ASSFGLETQY
TRBJ1-2	TRBV10-3	AISAGLGYGYT
TRBJ2-7	TRBV15	ATSRDFATDEQY
TRBJ1-3	TRBV7-2	ASSLVNAGNTIY
TRBJ1-4	TRBV5-1	ASSFDRANEKLF
TRBJ2-1	TRBV7-9	ASSLYETSHNEQF
TRBJ2-7	TRBV7-2	ASSQYQGWRVSYEQY
TRBJ1-1	TRBV7-3	ASSFQSGQGVAF
TRBJ2-1	TRBV18	ASSPNELAGFYNEQF
TRBJ1-1	TRBV9	ASSVGLKDQGAEAF
TRBJ2-7	TRBV27	ASSRGDSYEQY
TRBJ2-7	TRBV7-2	ASSSRYRGQAHEQY
TRBJ2-2	TRBV6-5	ASRRTGELF
TRBJ2-5	TRBV28	ATGSGWPQETQY
TRBJ2-5	TRBV30	AWTTSGLETQY
TRBJ2-7	TRBV11-2	ASTRNAYEQY
TRBJ2-7	TRBV7-9	ASREDRTGAYEQY
TRBJ1-2	TRBV5-4	ASSTDRTYGYT
TRBJ1-2	TRBV6-6	ASSRPETPEGYT
TRBJ2-1	TRBV10-3	AISTSVYSYNEQF
TRBJ2-3	TRBV19	ASSLAGVGDTQY
TRBJ2-3	TRBV7-3	ASSLTTSRVDTQY
TRBJ2-3	TRBV5-1	ASMREGADTQY
TRBJ2-2	TRBV2	ASSEPSGSTGELF
TRBJ2-7	TRBV7-2	ASSDRDRRDYEQY
TRBJ2-7	TRBV6-5	ASSYPGTGRGEQY
TRBJ2-2	TRBV7-3	ASSLGGLAGAGELF